A single sample is the source of the 7 T cell receptor beta chains below, sequenced in a study of identical twins (dated by TCRdb to 2016 to 2017). The protocol used for the library was 5' RACE. TCRdb lists the instrument as Illumina HiSeq 2000. TCRdb trimmed the raw reads at Q25, called clones with MiXCR and kept productive beta chains. Each entry is one CDR3 protein sequence, shown with its most common DNA and genes. The sample includes hundreds of thousands of distinct CDR3 sequences, with around a sixth observed a single time. Of the sample, around 13% falls within the top ten clones. A further study also used this sample, focusing on T cells expressing NK-cell markers.

Input material: PBMCs. These TCRs come from a woman aged 18-35 years in good health.

This clonotype was counted between two and nine times. The chain has TRBV7-2 and TRBJ1-1, with 7 positions matching TRBD1. The CDR3 is 14 amino acids. Germline V gene lookup returns CDR1 SGHTA and CDR2 FQGNSA. Unmatched junction bases numbered 7, after V lost 4 bases and J lost 5 bases. The CDR3 DNA follows: TGTGCCAGCAGCTATCAACAGGGGAGGACTGAAGCTTTCTTT. Protein sequence: CASSYQQGRTEAFF.

This chain uses TRBV7-8 with TRBJ2-1; perhaps TRBD2 as D (7 bases). The CDR3 has 12 residues. Germline CDR1 reads SGHVS; CDR2 reads FQNEAQ. Trimming removed 6 bases from V and 7 bases from J, with 10 bases in between. CDR3 protein: CASRGGANEQFF. The CDR3 region has the DNA TGTGCCAGCAGGGGGGGGGCGAATGAGCAGTTCTTC. Full variable domain (rest looked up from reference TRBV7-8 and TRBJ2-1): GAGVSQSPRYKVAKRGQDVALRCDPISGHVSLFWYQQALGQGPEFLTYFQNEAQLDKSGLPSDRFFAERPEGSVSTLKIQRTQQEDSAVYLCASRGGANEQFFGPGTRLTVL.

The chain joins TRBV13 to TRBJ1-1, with D perhaps matching TRBD1 (6 bases). Per the germline V gene, CDR1 is PRHDT and CDR2 is FYEKMQ (reference sequence). CDR3 length: 13 amino acids. With 3 bases removed from V and 6 bases from J, the gap between germline ends came to 11 bases. In DNA, the CDR3 is TGTGCCAGCAGCTTCAACAGGGACTCTGAAGCTTTCTTT. Translating it yields CASSFNRDSEAFF.

The chain uses TRBV6-2 or TRBV6-3 and TRBJ1-6, with D perhaps TRBD1 (6 bases). This CDR3 is 16 amino acids long. V was trimmed by 4 bases and J by 6 bases, leaving 16 bases between them. Per germline, CDR1 MNHEY and CDR2 SVGEGT. The CDR3: CASSSLRDMINSPLHF. Written as DNA, the CDR3 is TGTGCCAGCAGTTCTCTCCGGGACATGATTAATTCACCCCTCCACTTT.

This sequence joins TRBV2 and TRBJ1-2; D is perhaps TRBD1 (5 bases). CDR1 and CDR2 (germline): SNHLY, FYNNEI. V was clipped by 3 bases and J by 5 bases, with 19 bases between them. CDR3 length: 16 residues. For the CDR3, the DNA is TGTGCCAGCAGTGATGGAAGGGGATCGGCAGGGTATGGCTACACCTTC. It codes for CASSDGRGSAGYGYTF.

The rearrangement links TRBV20-1 to TRBJ2-6; TRBD1 or TRBD2 may be the D gene (5 bases each). The germline V and J ends were trimmed by 6 bases and 0 bases, with 6 bases remaining between them. The length of the CDR3 is 13 residues. Germline CDR1 reads DFQATT; CDR2 reads SNEGSKA (reference sequence). The CDR3 coding sequence is TGCAGTGCGGGGGTCTCTGGGGCCAACGTCCTGACTTTC. Translating it yields CSAGVSGANVLTF.

This clonotype has a handful of counts. This rearrangement joins TRBV10-3 to TRBJ2-1; TRBD2 might be the D (6 bases). The ends were cut back, 8 bases at V and 9 bases at J, with 11 bases in the middle. The CDR3 runs 11 residues. CDR1 ENHRY and CDR2 SYGVKD come from the germline V gene. CDR3: CAIGGSGEQFF. The CDR3 DNA reads as TGTGCCATCGGGGGTAGCGGTGAGCAGTTCTTC.